The table lists the clone carrying this T cell receptor beta chain with a few counts. No antigen is known for it. The CDR3 extends over 14 amino acids. Germline CDR1 and CDR2: LNHNV and YYDKDF (reference sequence). Trimming shortened V by 5 bases and J by 5 bases, and 15 bases separated the two germline ends. The data belong to a study of beta chain features in type 1 diabetes. Study observations and caveats: Type 1 diabetes patients showed fewer insertions and more deletions at VDJ junctions.

Sequencing targeted expressed TCRB transcripts, as all isolated RNA had been reverse transcribed. There were around 3.5 million reads on average in the naive, central memory and regulatory T cell samples. TCRdb keeps only in-frame clones here, not all; method: immunoSEQ multiplex PCR. The sample includes around 430,000 clones, approximately 28% of them seen just once. The TCR was taken from a man younger than 35 in good health. Sequenced material: naive CD4+ T cells from blood. This chain connects TRBV15 to TRBJ1-1; D is ambiguous. For the CDR3, the DNA is TGTGCCACCAGCGGGAGACCCCGAACAACTGAAGCTTTCTTT. Its translation is CATSGRPRTTEAFF.